The 18 T cell receptor beta chains listed next were all sequenced from one sample in a study of blood T cell repertoires in COVID-19. Using immunoSEQ multiplex PCR, the repertoire was profiled, and TCRdb retains in-frame clones only, with some absent. The sample yields 25,000 to 35,000 clones, around 85% seen once. The sequenced sample consisted of peripheral blood. The receptors stem from a woman aged 55 to 70 with acute or convalescent COVID-19.

V is TRBV28 and J is TRBJ1-2; 7 positions match TRBD1. The CDR3 spans 14 residues. J gave up 4 bases and V 5 bases, and 7 bases lay outside the gene matches. Germline CDR1 reads MDHEN; CDR2 reads SYDVKM. CDR3 nucleotide sequence: TGTGCCAGCAGTCCCCCAACAGGGGCCTATGGCTACACCTTC. Translation: CASSPPTGAYGYTF.

V is TRBV24-1 and J is TRBJ2-1, with 7 bases fitting TRBD1. The CDR3 is made up of 22 amino acids. CDR1 and CDR2 from the germline V gene are KGHDR and SFDVKD. V dropped 2 bases and J dropped 3; count of bases not matched to a gene: 24. The chain's CDR3 is CATSDSGSELSRTGTFYNEQFF. The CDR3 DNA is TGTGCCACCAGTGATTCCGGATCCGAACTGTCTCGGACAGGAACCTTCTACAATGAGCAGTTCTTC.

The gene calls are TRBV6-5 and TRBJ2-5; TRBD1 matches at 9 bases. From germline, CDR1 is MNHEY and CDR2 SVGAGI. The CDR3 consists of 15 residues. V shed 6 bases and J 1 base; nucleotides not matched to a gene: 6. In DNA form, the CDR3 reads TGTGCCAGCAGGGGACGACAGGGGGTCCAAGAGACCCAGTACTTC. This gives the protein CASRGRQGVQETQYF.

V usage is TRBV6-4 and J usage is TRBJ2-7; 11 bases fit TRBD1. The germline V gene encodes CDR1 MRHNA and CDR2 SNTAGT. This CDR3 is built from 19 residues. Losses at the gene ends were 7 bases for V and 0 bases for J; bases not matched to a gene: 17. CDR3 sequence: CASTLRASGDRGSSYEQYF. CDR3 DNA sequence: TGTGCCAGCACCCTCCGAGCTTCGGGGGACAGGGGGTCCTCCTACGAGCAGTACTTC.

The chain carries TRBV5-1 and TRBJ2-3; no definite D call. Trimming took 4 bases from V and 4 from J, leaving 13 bases between them. The CDR3 runs 14 residues. The germline V gene has CDR1 SGHRS and CDR2 YFSETQ. The CDR3 coding sequence is TGCGCCAGCAGCCGAGGCGAGGCGGCAGATACGCAGTATTTT. It codes for CASSRGEAADTQYF.

The table lists this clone with a count of one. J is TRBJ1-2 and V is TRBV5-5; TRBD1 matches 10 bases. V shed 0 bases and J 7 bases; nucleotides not matched to a gene: 3. The CDR3 covers 14 residues. CDR1 is SGHKS, CDR2 YYEKEE, per germline (reference sequence). The CDR3 DNA is TGTGCCAGCAGCTTGGTAGACAGGGGGCTTGGCTACACCTTC. As protein: CASSLVDRGLGYTF.

A few counts support this clone. The chain uses TRBV29-1 and TRBJ2-1, with D maybe TRBD1 (6 bases). Germline V lookup: CDR1 SQVTM, CDR2 ANQGSEA. Trimming took 3 bases from V and 5 from J, leaving 11 bases between them. The CDR3 consists of 13 residues. CDR3 bases: TGCAGCGTTGAGGGTGGGACAAACAATGAGCAGTTCTTC. As protein: CSVEGGTNNEQFF.

The chain links TRBV6-1 to TRBJ1-5; D ambiguous. The CDR3 length is 14 residues. In germline, CDR1 is MNHNS, CDR2 SASEGT. V was pared by 3 bases and J by 7 bases, with 13 bases between. The CDR3 here is CASSEGGSRQPQHF. DNA for the CDR3: TGTGCCAGCAGTGAGGGAGGATCTAGACAGCCCCAGCATTTT.

The chain joins TRBV3-1 (or the pseudogene TRBV3-2) to TRBJ1-1; possibly TRBD1 for D (6 bases). Deletions cut 2 bases from V and 2 bases from J, with 9 bases between. From germline, CDR1 is LGHDT and CDR2 YNNKEL (reference sequence). This CDR3 has 14 amino acids. CDR3 amino acids: CASSQSGENTEAFF. Written as DNA, the CDR3 is TGTGCCAGCAGCCAATCAGGGGAAAACACTGAAGCTTTCTTT.

In this sample, this clone turned up a few times. The V call is TRBV9, the J call TRBJ2-3; no definite D call. V was trimmed by 2 bases and J by 2 bases, leaving 6 bases between them. From germline, CDR1 is SGDLS and CDR2 YYNGEE. The CDR3 runs to 13 residues. The CDR3 protein is CASSVRFTDTQYF. The CDR3 DNA follows: TGTGCCAGCAGCGTCCGGTTCACAGATACGCAGTATTTT. The variable domain in full, with the rest retrieved from reference TRBV9 and TRBJ2-3, is DSGVTQTPKHLITATGQRVTLRCSPRSGDLSVYWYQQSLDQGLQFLIQYYNGEERAKGNILERFSAQQFPDLHSELNLSSLELGDSALYFCASSVRFTDTQYFGPGTRLTVL.

V usage is TRBV11-2 and J usage is TRBJ2-3, with D possibly being TRBD2 (6 bases). CDR3 length: 18 residues. Looked up from germline, CDR1 is SGHAT and CDR2 is FQNNGV. V was cut by 1 base and J by 1 base, with 18 bases left in between. CDR3 protein: CASSLVGLGTGGTDTQYF. In DNA form, the CDR3 reads TGTGCCAGCAGCTTAGTGGGCCTCGGGACTGGGGGCACAGATACGCAGTATTTT.

This clone was recorded once. The chain uses TRBV4-1 and TRBJ1-6; D gene uncertain. The CDR3 spans 15 residues. CDR1 and CDR2 from the germline V gene are MGHRA and YSYEKL. Trimming left V 5 bases short and J 8 bases short, with 16 bases between. CDR3 sequence reads: CASSGGPEGDSPLHF. CDR3 in DNA: TGCGCCAGCAGCGGAGGCCCCGAGGGTGATTCACCCCTCCACTTT.

The V and J genes are TRBV29-1 and TRBJ2-2, with D perhaps TRBD1 (6 bases). V lost 6 bases and J 6 bases, leaving 14 bases between the germline ends. This CDR3 is 13 amino acids long. Germline CDR1 reads SQVTM; CDR2 reads ANQGSEA. CDR3 amino acids: CSVGTNYPGELFF. The CDR3 DNA reads TGCAGCGTCGGGACAAATTACCCCGGGGAGCTGTTTTTT.

V is TRBV28 and J is TRBJ2-2; a possible D gene is TRBD1 (7 bases). Germline V gene data show CDR1 as MDHEN and CDR2 as SYDVKM. The CDR3 contains 15 residues. V lost 2 bases, J lost 4 bases, and 11 bases lay in between. CDR3: CASSLGGGGTGELFF. CDR3 DNA: TGTGCCAGCAGTTTAGGAGGGGGCGGCACCGGGGAGCTGTTTTTT. Full variable domain (missing parts from reference TRBV28 and TRBJ2-2): DVKVTQSSRYLVKRTGEKVFLECVQDMDHENMFWYRQDPGLGLRLIYFSYDVKMKEKGDIPEGYSVSREKKERFSLILESASTNQTSMYLCASSLGGGGTGELFFGEGSRLTVL.

The CDR3 sequence: CASSVTSGGPTDTQYF. The DNA of the CDR3 is TGTGCCAGCAGTGTTACCAGCGGGGGCCCAACAGATACGCAGTATTTT. This sequence joins TRBV6-4 and TRBJ2-3, with 8 bases fitting TRBD2. The CDR3 sequence is 16 residues long. The germline V gene encodes CDR1 MRHNA and CDR2 SNTAGT. V lost 4 bases and J lost 3; bases outside the gene matches: 9.

This clone was seen a few times. The chain combines TRBV2 with TRBJ1-1; no definite D call. Germline assignment: CDR1 SNHLY and CDR2 FYNNEI. The CDR3 extends over 11 amino acids. Trimming took 4 bases from V and 7 from J, leaving 7 bases between them. The CDR3: CASSVRSEAFF. The CDR3 bases are TGTGCCAGCAGTGTAAGGAGTGAAGCTTTCTTT.

This clone was seen just once. The V call is TRBV12-5, the J call TRBJ1-5; the D gene is possibly TRBD1 (6 bases). CDR1 is LGHNT, CDR2 FRNRAP, per germline. The CDR3 totals 15 residues. The ends were cut back, 2 bases at V and 3 bases at J, with 11 bases in the middle. CDR3 region: CASGLSRDTNQPQHF. The DNA of the CDR3 is TGTGCTAGTGGTTTGTCCCGGGACACCAATCAGCCCCAGCATTTT. The variable domain in full, with the rest retrieved from reference TRBV12-5 and TRBJ1-5, is DARVTQTPRHKVTEMGQEVTMRCQPILGHNTVFWYRQTMMQGLELLAYFRNRAPLDDSGMPKDRFSAEMPDATLATLKIQPSEPRDSAVYFCASGLSRDTNQPQHFGDGTRLSIL.

This chain links TRBV19 with TRBJ1-5; D is uncertain. The CDR3 sequence is 16 residues long. Germline V gene sequence: CDR1 LNHDA, CDR2 SQIVND (reference sequence). Between the trimmed V and J ends, which lost 3 bases and 1 base, there was a span of 13 bases. CDR3 DNA: TGTGCCAGTAGTATGACCCCCGGGGTGAGCAATCAGCCCCAGCATTTT. It encodes CASSMTPGVSNQPQHF. Based on the CDR3 plus reference TRBV19 and TRBJ1-5, the full variable domain is DGGITQSPKYLFRKEGQNVTLSCEQNLNHDAMYWYRQDPGQGLRLIYYSQIVNDFQKGDIAEGYSVSREKKESFPLTVTSAQKNPTAFYLCASSMTPGVSNQPQHFGDGTRLSIL.